This section outlines one TCR beta chain sequence together with its context. The antigen remains unidentified. The entry originates in a study of T cell responses to AZD1222 COVID-19 vaccine. Notes on the study in general: Clonal diversity may have been underestimated, and the donors were mostly white British, with more females than males. Just a handful of people given AZD1222 tested seropositive at baseline.

Between the trimmed V and J ends, which lost 1 base and 3 bases, there was a span of 12 bases. The CDR3 contains 14 residues. Germline V lookup: CDR1 GTSNPN, CDR2 SVGIG (reference sequence). Only in-frame clones appear in the TCRdb table, and some are missing; sequencing was by immunoSEQ multiplex PCR. Among 100,000 or so clones, about nine tenths were seen once, and the ten largest hold around 2%. The source material was peripheral blood, sampled on day 0 of AZD1222 vaccination. The origin of this receptor is an adult in good health. The chain combines TRBV30 with TRBJ1-2; D is possibly TRBD1 (5 bases). CDR3 nucleotide sequence: TGTGCCTGGAGTGCCGGGACGATTGACTATGGCTACACCTTC. It codes for CAWSAGTIDYGYTF. The whole variable domain, remainder taken from reference TRBV30 and TRBJ1-2, is SQTIHQWPATLVQPVGSPLSLECTVEGTSNPNLYWYRQAAGRGLQLLFYSVGIGQISSEVPQNLSASRPQDRQFILSSKKLLLSDSGFYLCAWSAGTIDYGYTFGSGTRLTVV.